One sample yielded the 4 T cell receptor beta chains listed below, sequenced in a study of T cells in Graves' hyperthyroidism and ophthalmopathy. Researchers took RNA transcripts and amplified the TCR beta CDR3 regions from them. When the TCR CDR3 underwent first-round RT-PCR, the HTBI primer set was used. TCRdb recomputed calls from the multiplex PCR reads with MiXCR, one row per CDR3 protein. The sample lists about 600,000 distinct CDR3 sequences, roughly 16% occurring once. The sequencing sample was made of blood. The receptor source for this set is a woman in her thirties or forties with Graves' ophthalmopathy.

This rearrangement joins TRBV27 to TRBJ2-7, with D possibly matching TRBD1 (6 bases). CDR3 size: 14 residues. Per germline, CDR1 MNHEY and CDR2 SMNVEV (reference sequence). V lost 3 bases to trimming and J lost 2 bases, with 11 bases between them. The CDR3 loop reads CASSFQGIPYEQYF. CDR3 in DNA: TGTGCCAGCAGTTTCCAGGGGATCCCCTACGAGCAGTACTTC.

Regarding this clonotype: This sequence may be a read error, since a much larger clone differs from it by one base. The J gene is TRBJ1-2, the V gene TRBV7-8, with 8 bases matching TRBD1. There are 15 residues in the CDR3. J gave up 9 bases and V 5 bases, and 14 bases lay outside the gene matches. The V gene's germline CDR1 is SGHVS and CDR2 FQNEAQ. The CDR3 is CASSQRAGQGTSYTF. The CDR3 region has the DNA TGTGCCAGCAGCCAAAGGGCCGGACAGGGTACAAGCTACACCTTC.

This clonotype came up many times. The chain couples TRBV18 to TRBJ1-2; no reliable D call. V was trimmed by 2 bases and J by 2 bases, leaving 6 bases between them. Germline CDR1 is KGHSH and CDR2 is LQKENI. The CDR3 is 13 residues long. The CDR3 here is CASSPDVNYGYTF. The CDR3 bases are TGTGCCAGCTCACCAGATGTAAACTATGGCTACACCTTC.

This clonotype was seen repeatedly, ten times or more. The rearrangement links TRBV5-1 to TRBJ2-3, with 10 bases matching TRBD2. The germline CDR1 and CDR2 sequences are SGHRS and YFSETQ. The CDR3 sequence is 16 residues long. Trimming at V came to 4 bases and at J to 3 bases, leaving 8 bases not matched to a gene. The CDR3 region has the DNA TGCGCCAGCAGCCCTAGCGGGAGAGAGGGGACAGATACGCAGTATTTT. Translated: CASSPSGREGTDTQYF.